This entry is about one T cell receptor beta chain. This sample was included in a study of cytomegalovirus exposure and HLA in healthy donors. PCR involved 60 Vbeta and 13 Jbeta primers. Libraries were prepared by immunoSEQ multiplex PCR; TCRdb keeps only in-frame clonotypes and omits some of them. In the table there are fewer than 250,000 clones, 70% to 80% of which are singletons. From germline, CDR1 is SGHVS and CDR2 FQNEAQ. CDR3 size: 16 residues. The sequence derives from a man between 40 and 49 years old in good health and CMV-seronegative. The material sequenced was PBMCs. This chain links TRBV7-8 with TRBJ2-5, with TRBD1 as a possible D gene (6 bases). TRBJ2-7 matches the DNA end more closely, so the J call is doubtful. The CDR3 DNA is TGTGCCAGCAGCCCGACCCAAGCAGGGGAACGGTACGAGCAGTACTTC. Translated, it gives CASSPTQAGERYEQYF.